This entry lists 30 T cell receptor beta chains sequenced from one sample in a study of blood T cell repertoires in COVID-19. Clones were read by immunoSEQ multiplex PCR, and TCRdb kept only the in-frame ones, dropping some. The sample records under 150,000 clones, 65% to 80% being singletons. The sample comprised peripheral blood. The receptor set was obtained from an elderly man with acute or convalescent COVID-19.

The chain has TRBV5-6 and TRBJ1-2, with 7 positions matching TRBD1. The CDR3 is 15 residues long. Per the germline V gene, CDR1 is SGHDT and CDR2 is YYEEEE. With V trimmed by 0 bases and J by 8 bases, 10 bases remained unmatched. The DNA for the CDR3 is TGTGCCAGCAGCTTGGAGGGGGCGCGTGTATACGGCTACACCTTC. Protein sequence: CASSLEGARVYGYTF.

The sample holds a few counts of this clone. The chain has TRBV18 and TRBJ1-6; D remains ambiguous. V was clipped by 5 bases and J by 0 bases, with 11 bases between them. CDR3 size: 16 residues. The germline gives CDR1 KGHSH, CDR2 LQKENI. The chain's CDR3 is CASSSGGSSYNSPLHF. Here the CDR3 DNA reads TGTGCCAGCTCATCGGGCGGGAGCTCCTATAATTCACCCCTCCACTTT.

Worth noting for this clone: One junction end disagrees with the germline gene, perhaps due to a read error. The genes are TRBV5-5 and TRBJ2-1; TRBD1 aligns across 9 bases. Per the germline V gene, CDR1 is SGHKS and CDR2 is YYEKEE (reference sequence). This CDR3 is built from 15 residues. CDR3 region: CASTLGQGVYNEQFF. CDR3 nucleotide sequence: TGTGCCAGCACCTTGGGACAGGGAGTCTACAATGAGCAGTTCTTC.

This chain joins TRBV5-1 and TRBJ2-7; D possibly corresponds to TRBD1 (7 bases). V lost 2 bases and J 7 bases, leaving 13 bases between the germline ends. The CDR3 loop spans 13 amino acids. Germline V gene sequence: CDR1 SGHRS, CDR2 YFSETQ. The CDR3 loop is CASSFTGAGEQYF. CDR3 DNA: TGCGCCAGCAGCTTCACAGGGGCGGGGGAGCAGTACTTC.

The chain couples TRBV27 to TRBJ2-1, with 11 bases fitting TRBD2. CDR3 size: 16 residues. V was clipped by 10 bases and J by 4 bases; unmatched bases: 12. Per the germline V gene, CDR1 is MNHEY and CDR2 is SMNVEV (reference sequence). DNA of the CDR3: TGTGCCACCGGTGCACGACTAGCGGGACCTTACAATGAGCAGTTCTTC. It translates to CATGARLAGPYNEQFF.

The chain couples TRBV7-2 to TRBJ1-6, with D maybe TRBD1 (5 bases). V was clipped by 5 bases and J by 10 bases, with 9 bases between them. Germline CDR1 is SGHTA and CDR2 is FQGNSA. The CDR3 totals 12 residues. The CDR3 nucleotides read TGTGCCAGCAGCCTACAGGAATCACCCCTCCACTTT. Its translation: CASSLQESPLHF.

This clone was recorded only once. The chain has TRBV11-2 and TRBJ2-7, with 9 bases that match TRBD1. J gave up 6 bases and V 4 bases, and 7 bases lay outside the gene matches. Germline V lookup: CDR1 SGHAT, CDR2 FQNNGV. This CDR3 has 14 amino acids. Here the CDR3 reads CASSSGQGSGEQYF. CDR3 in DNA: TGTGCCAGCAGCTCCGGACAGGGGAGCGGCGAGCAGTACTTC. The full variable domain, its missing parts supplied by reference TRBV11-2 and TRBJ2-7, is EAGVAQSPRYKIIEKRQSVAFWCNPISGHATLYWYQQILGQGPKLLIQFQNNGVVDDSQLPKDRFSAERLKGVDSTLKIQPAKLEDSAVYLCASSSGQGSGEQYFGPGTRLTVT.

The chain links TRBV6-5 to TRBJ1-1; the D gene is possibly TRBD1 (5 bases). In germline, CDR1 is MNHEY, CDR2 SVGAGI. Trimming took 5 bases from V and 4 from J, leaving 11 bases between them. There are 13 residues in the CDR3. CDR3 in amino acids: CASSTQGGTEAFF. Here the CDR3 DNA reads TGTGCCAGCAGTACTCAGGGTGGCACTGAAGCTTTCTTT.

As regards this clone: Its ends do not fully match the called genes, so a read error is possible. The chain carries TRBV12-3 or TRBV12-4 and TRBJ2-7, with D possibly matching TRBD1 (5 bases). The CDR3 runs 12 residues. CDR3 residues: CASSSYRTEKDF. Here the CDR3 DNA reads TGTGCCAGCAGTTCCTACAGGACCGAGAAGGACTTC.

This chain connects TRBV19 to TRBJ1-2; 9 bases are shared with TRBD1. CDR3 size: 15 residues. Germline CDR1 and CDR2: LNHDA and SQIVND (reference sequence). V shed 5 bases, J shed 3 bases, and the junction held 7 bases outside the gene matches. CDR3 DNA sequence: TGTGCCAGTAGTGCAACAGGGGGCTTCGACTATGGCTACACCTTC. Translated: CASSATGGFDYGYTF.

In DNA form, the CDR3 reads TGTGCCAGCAGTCTCGACAGGCTATTCTACGAGCAGTACTTC. Its translation: CASSLDRLFYEQYF. The chain links TRBV6-5 to TRBJ2-7; weak D call: TRBD1 (6 bases). Looked up from germline, CDR1 is MNHEY and CDR2 is SVGAGI. This CDR3 comprises 14 residues. The germline V and J ends were trimmed by 5 bases and 3 bases, with 14 bases remaining between them.

The chain recombines TRBV11-1 with TRBJ2-1; a weak D match, TRBD1 (8 bases). Germline CDR1 SGHAT, CDR2 FQDESV (reference sequence). The CDR3 spans 15 residues. Trimming removed 5 bases from V and 13 bases from J, with 24 bases in between. The CDR3 DNA sequence: TGTGCCAGCAGCCCCGGGGGGCCCAGGGGGCCCCATCAGTTCTTC. Amino acids: CASSPGGPRGPHQFF.

The rearrangement joins TRBV11-1 to TRBJ2-1; 7 bases match TRBD1. This CDR3 contains 15 residues. CDR1 is SGHAT and CDR2 is FQDESV in the germline V gene (reference sequence). With V trimmed by 5 bases and J by 0 bases, 4 bases remained unmatched. The CDR3 nucleotides read TGTGCCAGCAGCCGGGACAGCAGCTCCTACAATGAGCAGTTCTTC. It codes for CASSRDSSSYNEQFF.

The genes are TRBV18 and TRBJ2-5; tentative D call: TRBD1 (6 bases). The CDR3 runs to 15 residues. Trimming shortened V by 3 bases and J by 4 bases, and 15 bases separated the two germline ends. Germline CDR1 KGHSH, CDR2 LQKENI. The CDR3 region is CASSPITGTGETQYF. Written as DNA, the CDR3 is TGTGCCAGCTCACCCATTACAGGGACCGGAGAGACCCAGTACTTC. Looking up the rest from reference TRBV18 and TRBJ2-5 gives the full variable domain: NAGVMQNPRHLVRRRGQEARLRCSPMKGHSHVYWYRQLPEEGLKFMVYLQKENIIDESGMPKERFSAEFPKEGPSILRIQQVVRGDSAAYFCASSPITGTGETQYFGPGTRLLVL.

V gene TRBV6-2 or TRBV6-3 combines with J gene TRBJ2-2, with D maybe TRBD1 (6 bases). The ends were cut back, 1 base at V and 1 base at J, with 13 bases in the middle. CDR1 is MNHEY, CDR2 SVGEGT, per germline. The CDR3 spans 17 residues. Written as DNA, the CDR3 is TGTGCCAGCAGTTACTACACGACAGGTTTGAACACCGGGGAGCTGTTTTTT. It encodes CASSYYTTGLNTGELFF.

The chain combines TRBV9 with TRBJ2-6; 10 bases are a match to TRBD2. From germline, CDR1 is SGDLS and CDR2 YYNGEE. The CDR3 has 21 amino acids. Losses at the gene ends were 4 bases for V and 0 bases for J; bases not matched to a gene: 16. CDR3 nucleotide sequence: TGTGCCAGCAGCCATGCGGGAGCTAGCGGGGGTCACATCTCTGGGGCCAACGTCCTGACTTTC. Its translation is CASSHAGASGGHISGANVLTF.

CDR3 DNA: TGTGCCAGCAGCCAAGGACAGCCAGACCCCACCGGCGAGCAGTACTTC. It translates to CASSQGQPDPTGEQYF. This sequence joins TRBV4-2 and TRBJ2-7, with D perhaps TRBD1 (5 bases). The V gene lost 1 base and the J gene lost 6 bases, with 19 bases spanning the gap. The CDR3 length is 16 residues. The germline V gene encodes CDR1 LGHNA and CDR2 YNFKEQ.

The CDR3 protein is CASSKWPQGENTEAFF. The CDR3 DNA reads TGTGCCAGCAGTAAATGGCCACAGGGGGAGAACACTGAAGCTTTCTTT. V and J are TRBV9 and TRBJ1-1; TRBD1 matches at 8 bases. Trimming removed 5 bases from V and 1 base from J; junction bases left unmatched: 10. The CDR3 length is 16 residues. Looked up from germline, CDR1 is SGDLS and CDR2 is YYNGEE.

The V gene is TRBV7-2, the J gene TRBJ2-3, with 8 nucleotides matching TRBD2. The germline gives CDR1 SGHTA, CDR2 FQGNSA. The CDR3 is 16 residues long. Trimming removed 1 base from V and 3 bases from J; junction bases left unmatched: 6. The CDR3 region has the DNA TGTGCCAGCAGCTTAGTGAGCGGGGGAGTGACAGATACGCAGTATTTT. Residues: CASSLVSGGVTDTQYF.

The rearrangement uses TRBV18 and TRBJ1-3; 7 bases map to TRBD1. Germline V gene data show CDR1 as KGHSH and CDR2 as LQKENI. The CDR3 consists of 15 residues. Trimming cost V 3 bases and J 5 bases; bases outside gene matches: 7. The DNA of the CDR3 is TGTGCCAGCTCACCCGCGGGGACAGCCCGAAACACCATATATTTT. It specifies CASSPAGTARNTIYF.

This rearrangement joins TRBV9 to TRBJ1-6; TRBD1 might be the D (6 bases). There are 15 residues in the CDR3. The V end lost 0 bases, the J end lost 9 bases, and 13 bases lay between the germline ends. Germline lookup yields CDR1 SGDLS and CDR2 YYNGEE. The CDR3 region has the DNA TGTGCCAGCAGCGTAGGGGGGCTGAGCGGTTCACCCCTCCACTTT. It is translated as CASSVGGLSGSPLHF.

The rearrangement joins TRBV28 to TRBJ1-2; tentative D call: TRBD1 (5 bases). The CDR3 covers 13 residues. The V gene's germline CDR1 is MDHEN and CDR2 SYDVKM. V was pared by 4 bases and J by 6 bases, with 12 bases between. CDR3 DNA: TGTGCCAGCAGTTCACAGGTACGGCATGGCTACACCTTC. Amino acid sequence: CASSSQVRHGYTF.

The chain is built from TRBV4-1 and TRBJ1-5; the D is unclear. The CDR3 is made up of 13 amino acids. The V gene's germline CDR1 is MGHRA and CDR2 YSYEKL. Trimming took 0 bases from V and 7 from J, leaving 7 bases between them. CDR3 protein: CASSQEQRQPQHF. In nucleotides, the CDR3 is TGCGCCAGCAGCCAAGAGCAACGGCAGCCCCAGCATTTT.

J is TRBJ2-2 and V is TRBV5-4; 8 bases line up with TRBD2. V lost 0 bases and J lost 4; bases outside the gene matches: 5. The germline CDR1 and CDR2 sequences are SGHNT and YYREEE (reference sequence). This CDR3 is 16 amino acids long. DNA of the CDR3: TGTGCCAGCAGCTTGGCGCGGGGGGTAGGCACCGGGGAGCTGTTTTTT. Translated, it gives CASSLARGVGTGELFF.

The chain combines TRBV5-6 with TRBJ2-1; 10 bases map to TRBD1. V shed 4 bases and J 4 bases; nucleotides not matched to a gene: 5. The germline V gene has CDR1 SGHDT and CDR2 YYEEEE. This CDR3 has 15 residues. CDR3 residues: CASSLRDRGYNEQFF. The CDR3, as DNA: TGTGCCAGCAGCCTCCGGGACAGGGGTTACAATGAGCAGTTCTTC.

A note on this clone: Other DNA sequences within the sample encode an identical CDR3. The chain combines TRBV7-2 with TRBJ2-5; D unresolved. The germline V and J ends were trimmed by 4 bases and 3 bases, with 3 bases remaining between them. Per the germline V gene, CDR1 is SGHTA and CDR2 is FQGNSA. This CDR3 is 11 amino acids long. CDR3 sequence reads: CASSSEETQYF. DNA of the CDR3: TGTGCCAGCAGCTCTGAAGAGACCCAGTACTTC.

This clone was seen more than once but under ten times. The rearrangement links TRBV9 to TRBJ1-1; unclear D gene. Looked up from germline, CDR1 is SGDLS and CDR2 is YYNGEE. This CDR3 is 14 amino acids long. Trimming took 2 bases from V and 0 from J, leaving 8 bases between them. The CDR3 DNA reads TGTGCCAGCAGCGTGGCAACAGTGAACACTGAAGCTTTCTTT. Amino acids: CASSVATVNTEAFF.

This clone was seen once. The chain combines TRBV24-1 with TRBJ2-3, with D possibly being TRBD2 (7 bases). CDR1 is KGHDR and CDR2 is SFDVKD in the germline V gene. There are 15 residues in the CDR3. V lost 4 bases, J lost 2 bases, and 12 bases lay in between. CDR3 loop: CATSEGGQITDTQYF. The DNA for the CDR3 is TGTGCCACCAGTGAGGGGGGGCAGATCACAGATACGCAGTATTTT.

This clone has just one count. The rearrangement joins TRBV6-2 or TRBV6-3 to TRBJ2-2, with D possibly matching TRBD1 (6 bases). The length of the CDR3 is 14 residues. Trimming stripped 5 bases from V and 5 bases from J, with 12 bases between. Germline V lookup: CDR1 MNHEY, CDR2 SVGEGT. CDR3 nucleotide sequence: TGTGCCAGCAGTAGGACAGTCAAGACCGGGGAGCTGTTTTTT. Translation: CASSRTVKTGELFF.

V gene TRBV6-6 combines with J gene TRBJ2-2; perhaps TRBD2 as D (6 bases). The CDR3 extends over 15 amino acids. Trimming left V 2 bases short and J 5 bases short, with 12 bases between. Germline V gene data show CDR1 as MNHNY and CDR2 as SVGAGI (reference sequence). The chain's CDR3 is CASSYGRRETGELFF. CDR3 bases: TGTGCCAGCAGTTACGGAAGGAGGGAAACCGGGGAGCTGTTTTTT.